This TCR beta chain derives from a study of CD8 T cells in Susac syndrome. Only one count was recorded for this clonotype. The CDR3 runs to 14 residues. In germline, CDR1 is DFQATT, CDR2 SNEGSKA (reference sequence). The trim removed 5 bases at V and 5 bases at J, leaving 8 bases unmatched. Reverse transcription used about 0.5 to 1 ug RNA and random hexamers. TCRdb ran MiXCR on the immunoSEQ multiplex PCR reads and lists one entry per CDR3 protein. The sample yields 150,000 to 200,000 distinct CDR3 sequences, 80% to 95% seen once. Sequenced input: CD4+ T cells from PBMCs. The rearrangement links TRBV20-1 to TRBJ2-5; 10 bases are shared with TRBD2. The sequence derives from a human donor in good health. The CDR3 protein is CSARLAGSRETQYF. The CDR3 coding sequence is TGCAGTGCTCGACTAGCGGGCTCTCGGGAGACCCAGTACTTC.